This T cell receptor beta chain appears in the sequencing data of a study of blood T cell repertoires in COVID-19. Participants were aged roughly 18 to 95 years, lived in some 23 US areas, and enrolled virtually. Libraries were prepared by immunoSEQ multiplex PCR; TCRdb keeps only in-frame clonotypes and omits some of them. The profile shows about 250,000 clones, around 88% of them singletons. This CDR3 contains 13 residues. In germline, CDR1 is SGDLS, CDR2 YYNGEE. Trimming removed 7 bases from V and 1 base from J, with 11 bases in between. The chain combines TRBV9 with TRBJ1-1; TRBD1 is a possible D gene (5 bases). This clonotype originated in a man between 40 and 49 years old who had recovered from COVID-19. Specimen: PBMCs or T cells enriched from blood (not recorded which). CDR3 amino acids: CASDAGGNTEAFF. CDR3 nucleotides: TGTGCCAGCGACGCGGGGGGGAACACTGAAGCTTTCTTT.